The 9 T cell receptor beta chains below all came from one sample that was sequenced in a study of T cell responses to AZD1222 COVID-19 vaccine. Method: immunoSEQ multiplex PCR; TCRdb's copy keeps in-frame clones and lacks some. The sample yields roughly 250,000 clones, more than 80% seen once. This material consisted of peripheral blood, taken on day 0 of AZD1222 vaccination. The receptors stem from an adult in good health.

The rearrangement joins TRBV11-2 to TRBJ2-7, with TRBD1 identical over 12 bases. The CDR3 consists of 16 residues. The germline gives CDR1 SGHAT, CDR2 FQNNGV. The J segment lost 3 bases and the V segment lost 4 bases, leaving 7 bases of the junction unmatched. Here the CDR3 DNA reads TGTGCCAGCAGCTCTTTACGGGACAGGGGGCTCTACGAGCAGTACTTC. As protein: CASSSLRDRGLYEQYF.

The chain employs TRBV6-5 and TRBJ2-3; TRBD1 aligns across 10 bases. Germline CDR1 reads MNHEY; CDR2 reads SVGAGI. J gave up 6 bases and V 6 bases, and 9 bases lay outside the gene matches. The CDR3 sequence is 15 residues long. The CDR3 DNA reads TGTGCCAGCAGCCTAGGACAGGGGGGTCGGGATACGCAGTATTTT. Residues: CASSLGQGGRDTQYF.

The genes are TRBV20-1 and TRBJ1-2; D is possibly TRBD1 (5 bases). Between the trimmed V and J ends, which lost 4 bases and 8 bases, there was a span of 11 bases. The CDR3 totals 11 residues. Germline V gene sequence: CDR1 DFQATT, CDR2 SNEGSKA (reference sequence). CDR3 nucleotide sequence: TGCAGTGCTATAGGGACGGCGGGCTACACCTTC. Its protein product is CSAIGTAGYTF.

The chain uses TRBV5-8 and TRBJ1-3; D unresolved. Germline lookup yields CDR1 SGHTS and CDR2 YDEGEE. Between the trimmed V and J ends, which lost 0 bases and 9 bases, there was a span of 13 bases. This CDR3 has 14 amino acids. The CDR3 DNA follows: TGTGCCAGCAGCTTGGCCCCGGGAGATCTCACCATATATTTT. Its protein product is CASSLAPGDLTIYF.

The chain couples TRBV9 to TRBJ2-3; D is unclear. This CDR3 has 15 residues. CDR1 and CDR2 (germline): SGDLS, YYNGEE. V lost 0 bases and J 6 bases, leaving 14 bases between the germline ends. The CDR3 here is CASSVASTPADTQYF. The CDR3 DNA reads TGTGCCAGCAGCGTAGCTAGTACCCCCGCCGATACGCAGTATTTT.

J is TRBJ1-5 and V is TRBV5-1; perhaps TRBD1 as D (5 bases). Germline V gene data show CDR1 as SGHRS and CDR2 as YFSETQ. The CDR3 spans 15 residues. Trimming cost V 0 bases and J 4 bases, with 11 bases left between them. CDR3 DNA: TGCGCCAGCAGCTTGGCCTCGGGGGGAAATCAGCCCCAGCATTTT. Protein sequence: CASSLASGGNQPQHF.

The V gene is TRBV7-2, the J gene TRBJ1-2; D is ambiguous. CDR1 is SGHTA, CDR2 FQGNSA, per germline. CDR3 size: 14 residues. Trimming removed 1 base from V and 3 bases from J, with 9 bases in between. The CDR3 nucleotides read TGTGCCAGCAGCTTAGTAGTCGGGTACTATGGCTACACCTTC. Translation: CASSLVVGYYGYTF. Full variable domain (remainder filled in from reference TRBV7-2 and TRBJ1-2): GAGVSQSPSNKVTEKGKDVELRCDPISGHTALYWYRQSLGQGLEFLIYFQGNSAPDKSGLPSDRFSAERTGGSVSTLTIQRTQQEDSAVYLCASSLVVGYYGYTFGSGTRLTVV.

The rearrangement joins TRBV7-9 to TRBJ2-7; D unclear. There are 13 residues in the CDR3. V was pared by 1 base and J by 6 bases, with 10 bases between. Germline CDR1 reads SEHNR; CDR2 reads FQNEAQ (reference sequence). The CDR3 loop is CASSLELLGEQYF. In DNA form, the CDR3 reads TGTGCCAGCAGCTTAGAGCTGTTGGGCGAGCAGTACTTC.

The chain recombines TRBV5-6 with TRBJ2-5; D may correspond to TRBD1 or TRBD2 (5 bases each). Trimming took off 4 bases at V and 1 base at J, with 11 bases between the two ends. The CDR3 has 14 amino acids. CDR1 is SGHDT, CDR2 YYEEEE, per germline. As DNA, the CDR3 is TGTGCCAGCAGCCCGGGGACCATCCAAGAGACCCAGTACTTC. Translating it yields CASSPGTIQETQYF.